Shown below are 26 T cell receptor beta chains from a single sample sequenced in a study of shared clonotypes between healthy human individuals. Only in-frame clones appear in the TCRdb table, and some are missing; sequencing was by immunoSEQ multiplex PCR. Of a few million clones in the sample, around nine tenths were seen once. Specimen: naive CD4+ T cells sorted from blood. The subset here: CD45RA+ positively selected. These receptors came from a man younger than 30 in good health.

The chain links TRBV5-4 to TRBJ1-1; D is unclear. The germline gives CDR1 SGHNT, CDR2 YYREEE (reference sequence). Trimming stripped 4 bases from V and 1 base from J, with 14 bases between. This CDR3 has 15 amino acids. The CDR3 sequence is CASSPASQANTEAFF. The DNA of the CDR3 is TGTGCCAGCAGCCCGGCCTCGCAGGCGAACACTGAAGCTTTCTTT.

The genes are TRBV7-2 and TRBJ1-1; TRBD1 is a possible D gene (5 bases). CDR1 and CDR2 (germline): SGHTA, FQGNSA. The ends were cut back, 0 bases at V and 6 bases at J, with 17 bases in the middle. This CDR3 region has 16 residues. The CDR3 protein is CASSLAAGIMVAEAFF. CDR3 bases: TGTGCCAGCAGCTTAGCGGCAGGGATAATGGTCGCTGAAGCTTTCTTT. Using reference TRBV7-2 and TRBJ1-1 for the parts outside the CDR3, the full variable domain is GAGVSQSPSNKVTEKGKDVELRCDPISGHTALYWYRQSLGQGLEFLIYFQGNSAPDKSGLPSDRFSAERTGGSVSTLTIQRTQQEDSAVYLCASSLAAGIMVAEAFFGQGTRLTVV.

The chain carries TRBV19 and TRBJ2-2, with TRBD2 identical over 10 bases. The ends lost 1 base at V and 5 bases at J; junction bases unmatched: 4. Germline V CDR1 and CDR2: LNHDA, SQIVND (reference sequence). The CDR3 is made up of 16 amino acids. The CDR3 DNA reads TGTGCCAGTAGTATAGTAGCGGGAGGTTTTACCGGGGAGCTGTTTTTT. Protein: CASSIVAGGFTGELFF.

This rearrangement joins TRBV2 to TRBJ2-1, with 12 nucleotides matching TRBD2. The ends lost 5 bases at V and 1 base at J; junction bases unmatched: 6. The CDR3 runs to 17 residues. Germline loops: CDR1 SNHLY, CDR2 FYNNEI. The CDR3 sequence: CASSILAGGPSYNEQFF. The CDR3, as DNA: TGTGCCAGCAGTATTCTAGCGGGGGGGCCATCCTACAATGAGCAGTTCTTC.

The chain recombines TRBV15 with TRBJ2-1; tentatively, D is TRBD1 or TRBD2 (5 bases each). The ends were cut back, 0 bases at V and 0 bases at J, with 15 bases in the middle. The CDR3 length is 18 residues. Germline V gene sequence: CDR1 LNHNV, CDR2 YYDKDF (reference sequence). Written as DNA, the CDR3 is TGTGCCACCAGCAGAGATCTTCCTGCAGGGAGCTCCTACAATGAGCAGTTCTTC. Translated, it gives CATSRDLPAGSSYNEQFF.

The chain has TRBV27 and TRBJ2-5; D not certain. V shed 6 bases and J shed 2 bases, with 10 bases lying between them. CDR1 MNHEY and CDR2 SMNVEV come from the germline V gene (reference sequence). The CDR3 extends over 13 amino acids. CDR3 in DNA: TGTGCCAGCAGGAGCCAGATTCAAGAGACCCAGTACTTC. It translates to CASRSQIQETQYF.

The chain joins TRBV10-1 to TRBJ1-6, with 7 bases that match TRBD1. The junction had 4 bases not matched to a gene; V was cut back by 10 bases and J by 7 bases. From germline, CDR1 is WNHNN and CDR2 SYGVQD (reference sequence). The CDR3 loop spans 12 amino acids. The CDR3 region is CATGQNNSPLHF. Here the CDR3 DNA reads TGCGCCACGGGACAGAACAATTCACCCCTCCACTTT.

This chain links TRBV18 with TRBJ2-3; D could derive from TRBD1 or TRBD2 (5 bases each). Trimming left V 3 bases short and J 3 bases short, with 19 bases between. This CDR3 contains 17 residues. Germline CDR1 KGHSH, CDR2 LQKENI. CDR3 residues: CASSPSGPASPTDTQYF. The CDR3 DNA sequence: TGTGCCAGCTCACCCTCGGGACCCGCAAGTCCAACAGATACGCAGTATTTT.

The V and J genes are TRBV29-1 and TRBJ1-2, with D maybe TRBD1 (5 bases). The V gene's germline CDR1 is SQVTM and CDR2 ANQGSEA. V shed 4 bases and J shed 8 bases, with 11 bases lying between them. This CDR3 is 11 amino acids long. This CDR3 reads CSVAREGGYTF. The CDR3 region has the DNA TGCAGCGTTGCCAGGGAAGGAGGCTACACCTTC.

V and J are TRBV25-1 and TRBJ2-7; 13 bases map to TRBD2. Germline lookup yields CDR1 MGHDK and CDR2 SYGVNS. The CDR3 totals 17 residues. The V gene end was trimmed by 1 base and the J gene end by 2 bases; junction bases not matched to a gene: 5. CDR3 DNA: TGTGCCAGCAGTGAATGGCCACTAGCGGGGGGGCCCTACGAGCAGTACTTC. It encodes CASSEWPLAGGPYEQYF.

With regard to this clone: Germline is not matched at one junction end, which may reflect a read error. The chain uses TRBV6-1 and TRBJ1-2, with D tentatively TRBD1 (5 bases). This CDR3 has 13 amino acids. Germline V gene data show CDR1 as MNHNS and CDR2 as SASEGT. This CDR3 reads CASTNQGGSAKAF. In DNA, the CDR3 is TGTGCCAGCACCAATCAGGGCGGCAGCGCAAAGGCCTTC.

A word on this clone: The sample contains more than one DNA sequence encoding this CDR3. This chain uses TRBV5-4 with TRBJ2-7, with D perhaps matching TRBD1 (6 bases). Between the trimmed V and J ends, which lost 4 bases and 6 bases, there was a span of 11 bases. This CDR3 contains 12 residues. Germline V CDR1 and CDR2: SGHNT, YYREEE (reference sequence). CDR3 amino acids: CASSLGQFEQYF. CDR3 sequence (DNA): TGTGCCAGCAGCCTCGGACAGTTCGAGCAGTACTTC.

The chain carries TRBV4-1 and TRBJ2-1; 7 bases line up with TRBD2. Germline V CDR1 and CDR2: MGHRA, YSYEKL. V dropped 1 base and J dropped 0; count of bases not matched to a gene: 3. The CDR3 runs 16 residues. The CDR3 coding sequence is TGCGCCAGCAGCCAAGCCCGGGGGGTCTCCTACAATGAGCAGTTCTTC. Its protein is CASSQARGVSYNEQFF.

This rearrangement joins TRBV6-1 to TRBJ1-2; 12 bases line up with TRBD1. Germline CDR1 is MNHNS and CDR2 is SASEGT. Unmatched junction bases numbered 2, after V lost 2 bases and J lost 7 bases. This CDR3 contains 14 residues. For the CDR3, the DNA is TGTGCCAGCAGTGAATGGGGACAGGGGGCTGGCTACACCTTC. Residues: CASSEWGQGAGYTF.

The chain links TRBV19 to TRBJ1-2; maybe TRBD1 (5 bases). V dropped 1 base and J dropped 6 bases, with 9 bases sitting between them. Per germline, CDR1 LNHDA and CDR2 SQIVND (reference sequence). The CDR3 extends over 13 amino acids. The CDR3 is CASSIVETDGYTF. Written as DNA, the CDR3 is TGTGCCAGTAGTATAGTCGAGACAGATGGCTACACCTTC.

J is TRBJ2-2 and V is TRBV11-2, with a tentative D call TRBD2 (5 bases). From germline, CDR1 is SGHAT and CDR2 FQNNGV. V was cut by 1 base and J by 1 base, with 7 bases left in between. The CDR3 loop spans 15 amino acids. The CDR3 is CASSLGAGNTGELFF. In DNA, the CDR3 is TGTGCCAGCAGCTTAGGGGCGGGGAACACCGGGGAGCTGTTTTTT.

This chain joins TRBV28 and TRBJ1-5, with D unresolved. CDR1 and CDR2 (germline): MDHEN, SYDVKM. Between the trimmed V and J ends, which lost 7 bases and 4 bases, there was a span of 11 bases. CDR3 length equals 13 residues. The CDR3 loop is CASTLIQNQPQHF. DNA for the CDR3: TGTGCCAGCACCCTAATCCAAAATCAGCCCCAGCATTTT.

This chain joins TRBV14 and TRBJ2-3, with D uncertain. The CDR3 extends over 13 amino acids. V lost 1 base to trimming and J lost 4 bases, with 6 bases between them. Germline CDR1 is SGHDN and CDR2 is FVKESK. CDR3 coding DNA: TGTGCCAGCAGCCAAGCTAGGGCAGATACGCAGTATTTT. This sequence encodes CASSQARADTQYF.

This clone was observed a few times. This chain connects TRBV10-3 to TRBJ1-2; 7 nucleotides agree with TRBD1. The V gene end was trimmed by 8 bases and the J gene end by 2 bases; junction bases not matched to a gene: 2. Germline loops: CDR1 ENHRY, CDR2 SYGVKD. The CDR3 contains 12 residues. The CDR3 is CAIRDRNYGYTF. CDR3 bases: TGTGCCATCCGGGACAGAAACTATGGCTACACCTTC.

The V call is TRBV30, the J call TRBJ1-2, with 8 bases aligning to TRBD1. This CDR3 spans 13 amino acids. The germline gives CDR1 GTSNPN, CDR2 SVGIG (reference sequence). With 4 bases clipped from V and 4 bases from J, the junction kept 5 bases outside the gene matches. The CDR3 is CAWTDRERYGYTF. Written as DNA, the CDR3 is TGTGCCTGGACGGACAGGGAACGCTATGGCTACACCTTC.

The chain has TRBV5-1 and TRBJ2-7; no firm D call. The CDR3 has 11 residues. V lost 6 bases to trimming and J lost 3 bases, with 7 bases between them. Per germline, CDR1 SGHRS and CDR2 YFSETQ. The CDR3 loop is CASNRGYEQYF. The CDR3 bases are TGCGCCAGCAATCGCGGCTACGAGCAGTACTTC.

This chain links TRBV4-1 with TRBJ2-1; 10 bases agree with TRBD2. The CDR3 extends over 18 amino acids. V was clipped by 3 bases and J by 9 bases; unmatched bases: 17. The germline V gene has CDR1 MGHRA and CDR2 YSYEKL. The CDR3 DNA sequence: TGCGCCAGCAGCCAGCCCGTGGGAGCGGGGGGGCTTAAAAGTGAGCAGTTCTTC. Its protein product is CASSQPVGAGGLKSEQFF.

The J gene is TRBJ2-3, the V gene TRBV29-1, with no clear D. The CDR3 is made up of 15 amino acids. Trimming pared 2 bases from V and 0 bases from J, leaving 12 bases between. Germline values: CDR1 SQVTM, CDR2 ANQGSEA. CDR3 loop: CSVEQFWQSTDTQYF. DNA of the CDR3: TGCAGCGTTGAACAGTTTTGGCAAAGCACAGATACGCAGTATTTT.

V and J are TRBV7-8 and TRBJ1-5; D is unclear. CDR1 is SGHVS, CDR2 FQNEAQ, per germline. Trimming shortened V by 3 bases and J by 3 bases, and 9 bases separated the two germline ends. The CDR3 sequence is 14 residues long. CDR3: CASSLGFPNQPQHF. The CDR3 DNA reads TGTGCCAGCAGCTTGGGCTTCCCCAATCAGCCCCAGCATTTT.

The rearrangement links TRBV5-1 to TRBJ2-2; D might be TRBD2 (6 bases). The CDR3 spans 16 residues. The germline V and J ends were trimmed by 7 bases and 0 bases, with 16 bases remaining between them. Looked up from germline, CDR1 is SGHRS and CDR2 is YFSETQ. CDR3: CASRAPGLTNTGELFF. The CDR3 bases are TGCGCCAGCCGGGCCCCGGGACTTACGAACACCGGGGAGCTGTTTTTT. Together with reference TRBV5-1 and TRBJ2-2, the CDR3 gives the full variable domain: KAGVTQTPRYLIKTRGQQVTLSCSPISGHRSVSWYQQTPGQGLQFLFEYFSETQRNKGNFPGRFSGRQFSNSRSEMNVSTLELGDSALYLCASRAPGLTNTGELFFGEGSRLTVL.

The genes are TRBV19 and TRBJ2-6, with D unresolved. V lost 7 bases and J lost 0, with 16 bases in between. This CDR3 region has 17 residues. Germline CDR1 and CDR2: LNHDA and SQIVND (reference sequence). CDR3 nucleotides: TGTGCCAGTACTACATGGCCACTCCCCTCTGGGGCCAACGTCCTGACTTTC. Its protein product is CASTTWPLPSGANVLTF.